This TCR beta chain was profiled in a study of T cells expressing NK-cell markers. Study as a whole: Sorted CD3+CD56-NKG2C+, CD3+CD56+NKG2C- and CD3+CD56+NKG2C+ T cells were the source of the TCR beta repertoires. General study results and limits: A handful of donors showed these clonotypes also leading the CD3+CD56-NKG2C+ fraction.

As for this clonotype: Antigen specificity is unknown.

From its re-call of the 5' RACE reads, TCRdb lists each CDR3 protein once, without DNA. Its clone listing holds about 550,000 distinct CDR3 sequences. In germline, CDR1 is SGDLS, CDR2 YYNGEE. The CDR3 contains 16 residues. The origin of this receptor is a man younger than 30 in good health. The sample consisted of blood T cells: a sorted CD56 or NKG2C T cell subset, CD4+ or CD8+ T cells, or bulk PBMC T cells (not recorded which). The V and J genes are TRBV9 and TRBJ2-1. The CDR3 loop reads CASSVGALSSYNEQFF. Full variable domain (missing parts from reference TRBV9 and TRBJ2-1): DSGVTQTPKHLITATGQRVTLRCSPRSGDLSVYWYQQSLDQGLQFLIQYYNGEERAKGNILERFSAQQFPDLHSELNLSSLELGDSALYFCASSVGALSSYNEQFFGPGTRLTVL.